This T cell receptor beta chain was captured in a study of T cell repertoires in cytomegalovirus infection. The CDR3 runs to 17 residues. Trimming removed 4 bases from V and 3 bases from J, with 16 bases in between. From germline, CDR1 is SGHVS and CDR2 FQNEAQ. This clonotype was detected many times. TCRdb passed the reads through MiXCR, listing each CDR3 protein once. This sample carries a few hundred thousand distinct CDR3 sequences, 9.1% of them seen once, and the ten largest clones take less than 15%. The V gene is TRBV7-8, the J gene TRBJ1-6; D remains unclear. The origin of this receptor is a human donor in good health (CMV status not recorded). Some clones in this sample may be carry-over from other donors' samples. The source material was PBMCs. DNA of the CDR3: TGTGCCAGCAGCTCCAAGTTAGCGGAAAACTATAATTCACCCCTCCACTTT. Translation gives CASSSKLAENYNSPLHF.